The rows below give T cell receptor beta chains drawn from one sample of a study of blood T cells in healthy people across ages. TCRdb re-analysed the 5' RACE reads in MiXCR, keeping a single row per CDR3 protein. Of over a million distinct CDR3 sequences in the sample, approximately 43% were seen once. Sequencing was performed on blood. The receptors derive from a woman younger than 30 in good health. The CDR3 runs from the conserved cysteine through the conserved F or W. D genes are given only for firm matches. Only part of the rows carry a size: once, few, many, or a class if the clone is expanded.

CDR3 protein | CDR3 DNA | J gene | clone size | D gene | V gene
CASSWVGTSGYEQYF | TGTGCCAGCAGTTGGGTCGGGACTAGCGGTTACGAGCAGTACTTC | TRBJ2-7 | - | TRBD2 | TRBV27
CSARVAGDTEAFF | TGCAGTGCTAGGGTAGCCGGGGACACTGAAGCTTTCTTT | TRBJ1-1 | - | - | TRBV20-1
CATSPGQGLNEQFF | TGTGCCACCTCCCCGGGACAGGGGCTCAATGAGCAGTTCTTC | TRBJ2-1 | - | TRBD1 | TRBV6-4
CASSPRLGVNYGYTF | TGTGCCAGCAGCCCGCGTTTGGGCGTGAACTATGGCTACACCTTC | TRBJ1-2 | - | - | TRBV5-5
CSATGLAGVAQYF | TGCAGTGCTACGGGACTGGCGGGAGTGGCCCAGTACTTC | TRBJ2-5 | - | TRBD2 | TRBV20-1
CASSQEGLAYIGEQYF | TGTGCCAGCAGCCAAGAGGGACTAGCGTACATCGGCGAGCAGTACTTC | TRBJ2-7 | few | TRBD2 | TRBV4-2
CASSEGTGDGEQYF | TGTGCCAGCAGCGAGGGGACAGGGGACGGCGAGCAGTACTTC | TRBJ2-7 | - | TRBD1 | TRBV9
CASSQLRGSSYNEQFF | TGTGCCAGCAGCCAGCTCCGTGGGAGCTCCTACAATGAGCAGTTCTTC | TRBJ2-1 | - | - | TRBV11-2
CAGSTGYDGYTF | TGTGCCGGCAGTACAGGGTACGATGGCTACACCTTC | TRBJ1-2 | - | - | TRBV6-5
CASTTQTAGYNEQYF | TGTGCCAGCACCACACAGACAGCTGGATACAATGAGCAGTACTTC | TRBJ2-4 | - | - | TRBV2
CASSQDRRVRQFF | TGCGCCAGCAGCCAAGATCGGAGGGTTCGGCAGTTCTTC | TRBJ2-1 | few | - | TRBV4-1
CASSQDQASDTQYF | TGCGCCAGCAGCCAAGATCAAGCGTCGGATACGCAGTATTTT | TRBJ2-3 | many | - | TRBV4-1
CASSYLSGGMNTEAFF | TGTGCCAGCAGTTACTTGAGCGGGGGCATGAACACTGAAGCTTTCTTT | TRBJ1-1 | - | - | TRBV6-5
CAWGDASYEQYF | TGTGCCTGGGGGGACGCCTCCTACGAGCAGTACTTC | TRBJ2-7 | - | - | TRBV30
CASSESGWGYTF | TGTGCCAGCAGTGAATCTGGGTGGGGCTACACCTTC | TRBJ1-2 | few | - | TRBV25-1
CATSVWTGASDTQYF | TGTGCCACCAGCGTTTGGACAGGGGCATCCGATACGCAGTATTTT | TRBJ2-3 | few | TRBD1 | TRBV15
CSAPQGTGANVLTF | TGCAGTGCTCCTCAGGGAACTGGGGCCAACGTCCTGACTTTC | TRBJ2-6 | few | - | TRBV20-1
CSVAKGGSNNEQFF | TGCAGCGTCGCCAAAGGGGGATCGAACAATGAGCAGTTCTTC | TRBJ2-1 | many | - | TRBV29-1
CSAEGESTDTQYF | TGCAGTGCTGAAGGGGAGAGCACAGATACGCAGTATTTT | TRBJ2-3 | - | - | TRBV20-1
CASTGGDTGELFF | TGTGCCAGCACCGGGGGGGACACCGGGGAGCTGTTTTTT | TRBJ2-2 | - | TRBD2 | TRBV6-2/TRBV6-3
CASNESGGFSYEQYF | TGTGCCAGCAATGAGTCGGGAGGGTTCTCCTACGAGCAGTACTTC | TRBJ2-7 | - | TRBD2 | TRBV6-7
CASSYRVAGARDTQYF | TGTGCCAGCAGTTACAGGGTAGCGGGAGCTCGAGATACGCAGTATTTT | TRBJ2-3 | - | TRBD2 | TRBV6-2/TRBV6-3
CASSPGGGFSNQPQHF | TGTGCCAGCAGTCCGGGGGGAGGATTTAGCAATCAGCCCCAGCATTTT | TRBJ1-5 | - | - | TRBV11-2
CASSQPGLANNEQFF | TGTGCCAGCAGTCAACCGGGACTAGCAAACAATGAGCAGTTCTTC | TRBJ2-1 | - | TRBD2 | TRBV6-2/TRBV6-3
CASSLIPGAGVGTEAFF | TGTGCCAGCAGCCTCATTCCGGGGGCCGGGGTTGGGACTGAAGCTTTCTTT | TRBJ1-1 | - | - | TRBV27
CASSPRLLTQYF | TGTGCCAGCAGTCCCCGCTTACTGACCCAGTACTTC | TRBJ2-5 | - | - | TRBV12-3/TRBV12-4
CASTSTGGRRHGYTF | TGTGCCAGCACCTCCACGGGGGGCAGGCGTCATGGCTACACCTTC | TRBJ1-2 | - | - | TRBV6-5
CSVAPRQAVYNEQFF | TGCAGCGTTGCCCCCCGACAGGCGGTGTACAATGAGCAGTTCTTC | TRBJ2-1 | - | - | TRBV29-1
CASSYSRTGDEQYF | TGTGCCAGCAGTTACTCGAGGACAGGGGACGAGCAGTACTTC | TRBJ2-7 | few | TRBD1 | TRBV6-5
CATSRDSPYEQYF | TGTGCCACCAGCAGAGACAGCCCCTACGAGCAGTACTTC | TRBJ2-7 | - | - | TRBV15
CASSQTGPGIGEQYF | TGCGCCAGCAGTCAGACAGGGCCCGGTATAGGCGAGCAGTACTTC | TRBJ2-7 | - | TRBD1 | TRBV4-1
CASSTALQKQFF | TGTGCCAGCAGTACGGCCCTTCAAAAGCAGTTCTTC | TRBJ2-1 | few | - | TRBV2
CSATDRPGTEAFF | TGCAGTGCTACTGACAGGCCTGGAACTGAAGCTTTCTTT | TRBJ1-1 | - | - | TRBV20-1
CASVRQLPKEGGYTF | TGCGCCAGCGTCAGGCAATTACCTAAGGAGGGCGGCTACACCTTC | TRBJ1-2 | - | - | TRBV10-2
CAGSRQDATYGYTF | TGTGCCGGCAGCAGACAGGATGCTACCTATGGCTACACCTTC | TRBJ1-2 | - | - | TRBV25-1
CASGRAGNSYNEQFF | TGTGCCAGCGGCCGAGCGGGTAACTCCTACAATGAGCAGTTCTTC | TRBJ2-1 | few | - | TRBV6-2/TRBV6-3
CASSLAPSGRARSYNEQFF | TGTGCCAGCAGCTTAGCGCCTAGCGGGAGGGCCAGGTCCTACAATGAGCAGTTCTTC | TRBJ2-1 | few | TRBD2 | TRBV7-2
CASSLADAGPAVLTF | TGCGCCAGCAGCTTGGCCGATGCAGGGCCAGCCGTCCTGACTTTC | TRBJ2-6 | - | - | TRBV5-1
CASSQDQGSYNEQYF | TGCGCCAGCAGCCAAGATCAGGGCTCCTACAATGAGCAGTACTTC | TRBJ2-7 | - | - | TRBV4-3
CAAGGQETQYF | TGTGCCGCAGGAGGACAAGAGACCCAGTACTTC | TRBJ2-5 | - | - | TRBV7-9
CSVGGRTNEKLFF | TGCAGCGTTGGAGGCAGAACTAATGAAAAACTGTTTTTT | TRBJ1-4 | many | - | TRBV29-1
CASRGTGNRFMNTEAFF | TGTGCCAGCAGGGGGACGGGGAATCGATTTATGAACACTGAAGCTTTCTTT | TRBJ1-1 | once | - | TRBV12-3/TRBV12-4
CASTGTGRSYGYTF | TGTGCCAGCACCGGGACAGGGCGTTCCTATGGCTACACCTTC | TRBJ1-2 | few | TRBD1 | TRBV28
CASSFRLARSYNEQFF | TGTGCCAGCAGCTTCAGACTAGCGAGGTCCTACAATGAGCAGTTCTTC | TRBJ2-1 | few | TRBD2 | TRBV5-5
CSVGAGSYNEQFF | TGCAGCGTTGGTGCGGGGTCCTACAATGAGCAGTTCTTC | TRBJ2-1 | few | - | TRBV29-1
CASSQQEGYTF | TGTGCCAGCAGCCAACAAGAGGGCTACACCTTC | TRBJ1-2 | few | - | TRBV4-2
CTSSEKAGEQYF | TGTACCAGCAGTGAGAAGGCCGGCGAGCAGTACTTC | TRBJ2-7 | - | - | TRBV25-1
CSAPLKGMGNQPQHF | TGCAGTGCTCCCTTAAAAGGGATGGGCAATCAGCCCCAGCATTTT | TRBJ1-5 | few | - | TRBV20-1
CASSVLGLDTQYF | TGCGCCAGCAGCGTGTTGGGGCTGGATACGCAGTATTTT | TRBJ2-3 | - | - | TRBV5-1
CANSFRGRGKESPLHF | - | TRBJ1-6 | - | - | TRBV12-3/TRBV12-4
CSAPLRNEKLFF | TGCAGTGCTCCCCTTAGGAATGAAAAACTGTTTTTT | TRBJ1-4 | - | - | TRBV20-1
CSARARTGGPQPQHF | TGCAGTGCTAGAGCCAGGACAGGGGGACCTCAGCCCCAGCATTTT | TRBJ1-5 | - | TRBD1 | TRBV20-1
CASSLGAGAENYGYTF | TGTGCCAGCAGCTTAGGTGCAGGGGCAGAAAATTATGGCTACACCTTC | TRBJ1-2 | - | - | TRBV7-2
CASSWGGTSVTDTQYF | TGTGCCAGCAGCTGGGGGGGGACTAGCGTCACAGATACGCAGTATTTT | TRBJ2-3 | - | TRBD2 | TRBV7-2